This paragraph reports one T cell receptor (beta chain). The source of the sample is a study of blood T cells in healthy people across ages. Through a sample-barcoded 5' primer and a J-beta primer mix, a second PCR was run for roughly 7 to 12 cycles. TCRdb fed the 5' RACE reads into MiXCR, producing one record per CDR3 protein. The sample yields about 1,500,000 distinct CDR3 sequences, 40% to 50% seen once. Germline loops: CDR1 LGHNA, CDR2 YNFKEQ. The CDR3 contains 16 residues. V lost 1 base, J lost 7 bases, and 17 bases lay in between. Every participating donor contributed roughly 11 milliliters of peripheral blood through a draw.

The specimen was blood. The clonotype comes from a young woman in good health. The V gene is TRBV4-2, the J gene TRBJ2-1; D is possibly TRBD2 (6 bases). CDR3 protein: CASSQGRLTGVNEQFF. CDR3 bases: TGTGCCAGCAGCCAAGGGCGACTAACGGGAGTAAATGAGCAGTTCTTC.